The rows below give T cell receptor beta chains drawn from one sample of a study of cytomegalovirus exposure and HLA in healthy donors. Repertoires were generated with immunoSEQ multiplex PCR, while TCRdb's copy carries only in-frame clones and drops some. This table holds 30,000 to 40,000 clones, 35% to 50% found once. The sequenced sample was PBMCs. These receptors came from a woman in her forties or fifties in good health and CMV-seronegative. CDR3s include the opening cysteine and the closing phenylalanine or tryptophan. Fields, in order: clone size, J gene, V gene, D gene, CDR3 DNA, CDR3 protein. D genes are given only for firm matches. The size field is filled for only some rows; it gives once, few, many or a size class.

size: .; J: TRBJ2-3; V: TRBV18; D: TRBD1; DNA: TGTGCCAGCTCACCCACAGGGGGCGCGGGAGATACGCAGTATTTT; CDR3: CASSPTGGAGDTQYF
size: .; J: TRBJ2-1; V: TRBV7-9; D: TRBD2; DNA: TGTGCCACCTTGACTAGCGGGCCCTACAATGAGCAGTTCTTC; CDR3: CATLTSGPYNEQFF
size: .; J: TRBJ2-7; V: TRBV6-1; D: .; DNA: TGTGCCACCGCCCTTGCGCTCGCAACCTACGAGCAGTACTTC; CDR3: CATALALATYEQYF
size: few; J: TRBJ1-1; V: TRBV19; D: .; DNA: TGTGCCAGTAGTTCCCCGTGGAGGAAATCCACTGAAGCTTTCTTT; CDR3: CASSSPWRKSTEAFF
size: .; J: TRBJ1-6; V: TRBV7-6; D: .; DNA: TGTGCCAGCAGCTTAGCGAATAAACTGAGCTATAATTCACCCCTCCACTTT; CDR3: CASSLANKLSYNSPLHF
size: .; J: TRBJ2-7; V: TRBV15; D: TRBD2; DNA: TGTGCCACCAGCAGAGATTTGGCTAGCGGGAACTACGAGCAGTACTTC; CDR3: CATSRDLASGNYEQYF
size: few; J: TRBJ1-4; V: TRBV2; D: TRBD1; DNA: TGTGCCAGCAGCAACCGGGACAGGGGGTCGGGGGAAAAACTGTTTTTT; CDR3: CASSNRDRGSGEKLFF
size: .; J: TRBJ1-1; V: TRBV14; D: .; DNA: TGTGCCAGCAGCCAAGCCGAGGGGGTCGCGGTTACTGAAGCTTTCTTT; CDR3: CASSQAEGVAVTEAFF
size: .; J: TRBJ2-1; V: TRBV7-8; D: TRBD2; DNA: TGTGCCAGCAGCTCCCTTAGCGGGAGGGGTAATAATGAGCAGTTCTTC; CDR3: CASSSLSGRGNNEQFF
size: .; J: TRBJ2-1; V: TRBV27; D: TRBD2; DNA: TGTGCCAGCAGTTGGGAGACTAGCGGTAGTGGGGAGCAGTTCTTC; CDR3: CASSWETSGSGEQFF
size: .; J: TRBJ2-5; V: TRBV5-1; D: .; DNA: TGCGCCAGCAGCTTGGTCGGCGGACAAGAGACCCAGTACTTC; CDR3: CASSLVGGQETQYF
size: .; J: TRBJ2-1; V: TRBV12-5; D: TRBD1; DNA: TGTGCTAGTGGTTGGAGCGCAGGGGGCCGGAATGAGCAGTTCTTC; CDR3: CASGWSAGGRNEQFF
size: .; J: TRBJ2-3; V: TRBV27; D: TRBD2; DNA: TGTGCCAGCAGGGAGCTTGGGGGTAGCGGGAGACGGGATACGCAGTATTTT; CDR3: CASRELGGSGRRDTQYF
size: .; J: TRBJ2-1; V: TRBV5-1; D: TRBD2; DNA: TGCGCCAGCAGCGTAGGGACTAGCGGGGGCAATGAGCAGTTCTTC; CDR3: CASSVGTSGGNEQFF
size: .; J: TRBJ2-3; V: TRBV19; D: TRBD2; DNA: TGTGCCAGTAGACGTAGCGGGAGGGCCACCCGCGTTGGTACGCAGTATTTT; CDR3: CASRRSGRATRVGTQYF
size: few; J: TRBJ2-7; V: TRBV30; D: TRBD1; DNA: TGTGCCTGGAGGACAACGACAGGGGGCGGCCACGAGCAGTACTTC; CDR3: CAWRTTTGGGHEQYF
size: .; J: TRBJ2-5; V: TRBV2; D: TRBD1; DNA: TGTGCCAGCAGTGTGACAGGGACGCCCCAAGAGACCCAGTACTTC; CDR3: CASSVTGTPQETQYF
size: few; J: TRBJ2-5; V: TRBV30; D: .; DNA: TGTGCCTGGAGTGTTCGGCTAGGGGGCCAAGAGACCCAGTACTTC; CDR3: CAWSVRLGGQETQYF
size: few; J: TRBJ2-2; V: TRBV5-1; D: .; DNA: TGCGCCAGCAGCGTGGCAGAAAGGAACACCGGGGAGCTGTTTTTT; CDR3: CASSVAERNTGELFF
size: few; J: TRBJ2-2; V: TRBV2; D: .; DNA: TGTGCCAGCAGTGTGGACAGCTACACCGGGGAGCTGTTTTTT; CDR3: CASSVDSYTGELFF
size: .; J: TRBJ2-7; V: TRBV5-1; D: TRBD1; DNA: TGCGCCAGCAGCTATGGACAGGGGTCGACCTACGAGCAGTACTTC; CDR3: CASSYGQGSTYEQYF
size: .; J: TRBJ2-7; V: TRBV14; D: .; DNA: TGTGCCAGCAGCCAAGATCGGCGGGTCGTTTACGAGCAGTACTTC; CDR3: CASSQDRRVVYEQYF
size: once; J: TRBJ2-7; V: TRBV6-5; D: TRBD1; DNA: TGTGCCAGCACCTACTCAGGGGGCGCGGTCGAGCAGTACTTC; CDR3: CASTYSGGAVEQYF
size: .; J: TRBJ2-1; V: TRBV11-3; D: .; DNA: TGTGCCAGCAGCTTATCCGGGAGCCTTAATGAGCAGTTCTTC; CDR3: CASSLSGSLNEQFF
size: few; J: TRBJ1-2; V: TRBV4-1; D: .; DNA: TGCGCCAGCAGCCATCAGGGAGGCTATGGCTACACCTTC; CDR3: CASSHQGGYGYTF
size: .; J: TRBJ2-7; V: TRBV6-6; D: TRBD2; DNA: TGTGCCAGCAGTCCGGGGAGGGCCTACGAGCAGTACTTC; CDR3: CASSPGRAYEQYF